A single sample gave rise to the 21 T cell receptor beta chains below, sequenced in a study of T cell responses to AZD1222 COVID-19 vaccine (dated by TCRdb to the early 2020s). What the time point label conveys for this sample: baseline before first vaccination. The library was produced with the immunoSEQ multiplex PCR assay. The source is immuneACCESS, and TCRdb retained only in-frame sequences with V and J called. Part of the clones is not carried over; for the studies checked, unresolved V genes explain less than half of this, and the remainder is unexplained. Counted in this sample were 100,000 or so clones; around 84% of them appeared once. About 1.4% of the sample is taken by the ten largest. Sequenced material: peripheral blood, taken on day 0 of AZD1222 vaccination. The origin of the receptors is an adult in good health.

The gene calls are TRBV28 and TRBJ1-2; no reliable D call. Looked up from germline, CDR1 is MDHEN and CDR2 is SYDVKM. Trimming took 3 bases from V and 5 from J, leaving 10 bases between them. The CDR3 has 13 amino acids. The CDR3 region has the DNA TGTGCCAGCAGTTTCAGGAGTCGTTATGGCTACACCTTC. Protein sequence: CASSFRSRYGYTF.

The chain uses TRBV7-2 and TRBJ1-5; D may be TRBD1 (6 bases). Trimming left V 5 bases short and J 3 bases short, with 14 bases between. CDR3 length equals 15 residues. Germline CDR1 SGHTA, CDR2 FQGNSA. CDR3 coding DNA: TGTGCCAGCAGCCTAGGGGGTCAGAACAATCAGCCCCAGCATTTT. Residues: CASSLGGQNNQPQHF.

The V call is TRBV4-1, the J call TRBJ2-7; TRBD1 is a possible D gene (5 bases). The CDR3 has 14 residues. Germline CDR1 reads MGHRA; CDR2 reads YSYEKL. With 1 base removed from V and 0 bases from J, the gap between germline ends came to 7 bases. The CDR3: CASSQGQNSYEQYF. In DNA form, the CDR3 reads TGCGCCAGCAGCCAAGGACAGAACTCCTACGAGCAGTACTTC.

The chain couples TRBV15 to TRBJ2-3; a weak D match, TRBD1 (6 bases). Germline V gene sequence: CDR1 LNHNV, CDR2 YYDKDF (reference sequence). Trimming removed 4 bases at V and 3 bases at J, with 8 bases between. The CDR3 runs to 13 residues. CDR3 in amino acids: CATSKGETDTQYF. CDR3 sequence (DNA): TGTGCCACCAGCAAGGGGGAGACAGATACGCAGTATTTT. Full variable domain (missing parts from reference TRBV15 and TRBJ2-3): DAMVIQNPRYQVTQFGKPVTLSCSQTLNHNVMYWYQQKSSQAPKLLFHYYDKDFNNEADTPDNFQSRRPNTSFCFLDIRSPGLGDTAMYLCATSKGETDTQYFGPGTRLTVL.

The rearrangement uses TRBV5-1 and TRBJ1-3; D gene uncertain. Germline CDR1 and CDR2: SGHRS and YFSETQ. The V end was cut by 0 bases, the J end by 0 bases, with 7 bases between. This CDR3 is built from 15 residues. CDR3 residues: CASSLGTISGNTIYF. In DNA, the CDR3 is TGCGCCAGCAGCTTGGGGACCATCTCTGGAAACACCATATATTTT.

This sequence joins TRBV7-8 and TRBJ1-5, with D unclear. CDR3 size: 14 residues. Germline V CDR1 and CDR2: SGHVS, FQNEAQ. V lost 1 base to trimming and J lost 4 bases, with 8 bases between them. CDR3 region: CASSLEPTNQPQHF. DNA for the CDR3: TGTGCCAGCAGCTTAGAGCCAACAAATCAGCCCCAGCATTTT. The variable domain in full, completed from reference TRBV7-8 and TRBJ1-5, reads GAGVSQSPRYKVAKRGQDVALRCDPISGHVSLFWYQQALGQGPEFLTYFQNEAQLDKSGLPSDRFFAERPEGSVSTLKIQRTQQEDSAVYLCASSLEPTNQPQHFGDGTRLSIL.

V and J are TRBV19 and TRBJ2-1; maybe TRBD2 (5 bases). This CDR3 comprises 16 residues. CDR1 LNHDA and CDR2 SQIVND come from the germline V gene (reference sequence). V lost 6 bases and J 3 bases, leaving 18 bases between the germline ends. In DNA form, the CDR3 reads TGTGCCAGTAGCGGGATCAGAGAGCTTCTCTACAATGAGCAGTTCTTC. Translating it yields CASSGIRELLYNEQFF.

V and J are TRBV5-6 and TRBJ2-2; D is unresolved. V shed 0 bases and J shed 0 bases, with 9 bases lying between them. Germline values: CDR1 SGHDT, CDR2 YYEEEE. The CDR3 has 16 residues. CDR3 sequence reads: CASSLGRLTNTGELFF. DNA for the CDR3: TGTGCCAGCAGCTTGGGTAGGCTAACGAACACCGGGGAGCTGTTTTTT.

The rearrangement links TRBV4-2 to TRBJ2-6; 11 nucleotides align to TRBD1. Germline assignment: CDR1 LGHNA and CDR2 YNFKEQ. V was pared by 2 bases and J by 1 base, with 7 bases of the junction left unmatched. The CDR3 length is 19 residues. The CDR3 sequence is CASSQTTGTGGSGANVLTF. In DNA form, the CDR3 reads TGTGCCAGCAGCCAAACGACCGGGACAGGGGGTTCTGGGGCCAACGTCCTGACTTTC.

The genes are TRBV4-1 and TRBJ1-2; D not certain. Per germline, CDR1 MGHRA and CDR2 YSYEKL. This CDR3 contains 16 residues. V was pared by 4 bases and J by 5 bases, with 20 bases between. The CDR3 DNA sequence: TGCGCCAGCAGCCTCGCAAGTGTCAACGAGGGATATGGCTACACCTTC. It translates to CASSLASVNEGYGYTF.

The chain is built from TRBV27 and TRBJ2-1; 15 bases fit TRBD2. The CDR3 length is 16 residues. Germline lookup yields CDR1 MNHEY and CDR2 SMNVEV (reference sequence). V lost 5 bases and J lost 8; bases outside the gene matches: 7. CDR3: CASSLRTSGRGDEQFF. The CDR3 bases are TGTGCCAGCAGTCTGCGGACTAGCGGGAGGGGGGATGAGCAGTTCTTC.

The chain has TRBV10-1 and TRBJ2-1; 10 bases are shared with TRBD1. The CDR3 has 16 residues. Germline loops: CDR1 WNHNN, CDR2 SYGVQD (reference sequence). The J segment lost 9 bases and the V segment lost 6 bases, leaving 14 bases of the junction unmatched. CDR3 loop: CASSASGTGVWAEQFF. The CDR3, as DNA: TGCGCCAGCAGCGCCTCGGGGACAGGGGTTTGGGCTGAGCAGTTCTTC.

The chain uses TRBV19 and TRBJ1-5; 7 bases are a match to TRBD1. Losses at the gene ends were 5 bases for V and 4 bases for J; bases not matched to a gene: 17. The CDR3 extends over 18 amino acids. Germline loops: CDR1 LNHDA, CDR2 SQIVND (reference sequence). The CDR3 is CASSHRGTANSFNQPQHF. The CDR3 DNA reads as TGTGCCAGTAGTCACCGAGGGACAGCGAATAGTTTTAATCAGCCCCAGCATTTT.

The table lists this clone with a few counts. The chain links TRBV7-6 to TRBJ2-1; 7 bases match TRBD1. CDR1 is SGHVS and CDR2 is FNYEAQ in the germline V gene. The V and J ends lost 4 bases and 5 bases, in that order; junction bases with no gene match: 8. This CDR3 has 15 residues. CDR3 sequence reads: CASSSAYRGDNEQFF. CDR3 nucleotide sequence: TGTGCCAGCAGCTCCGCGTACAGGGGAGACAATGAGCAGTTCTTC.

The rearrangement joins TRBV19 to TRBJ2-1, with 9 positions matching TRBD2. The CDR3 contains 15 residues. V was pared by 6 bases and J by 4 bases, with 7 bases of the junction left unmatched. Germline CDR1 and CDR2: LNHDA and SQIVND (reference sequence). CDR3 region: CASSAGTSRYNEQFF. CDR3 coding DNA: TGTGCCAGTAGCGCCGGGACTAGCCGGTACAATGAGCAGTTCTTC. Full variable domain (rest looked up from reference TRBV19 and TRBJ2-1): DGGITQSPKYLFRKEGQNVTLSCEQNLNHDAMYWYRQDPGQGLRLIYYSQIVNDFQKGDIAEGYSVSREKKESFPLTVTSAQKNPTAFYLCASSAGTSRYNEQFFGPGTRLTVL.

The chain has TRBV12-3 or TRBV12-4 and TRBJ1-2; perhaps TRBD1 as D (6 bases). With 5 bases removed from V and 4 bases from J, the gap between germline ends came to 11 bases. This CDR3 region has 13 residues. The DNA for the CDR3 is TGTGCCAGCAGTCCGGACAGTATCTATGGCTACACCTTC. This translates into CASSPDSIYGYTF.

V and J are TRBV6-5 and TRBJ1-2; TRBD1 aligns across 7 bases. Germline values: CDR1 MNHEY, CDR2 SVGAGI. The CDR3 has 14 residues. V was pared by 1 base and J by 8 bases, with 7 bases of the junction left unmatched. The CDR3 sequence: CASSYLNRGGGYTF. The DNA of the CDR3 is TGTGCCAGCAGTTACTTAAACAGGGGTGGGGGCTACACCTTC.

The chain joins TRBV7-2 to TRBJ2-7; 11 nucleotides align to TRBD2. Looked up from germline, CDR1 is SGHTA and CDR2 is FQGNSA. V lost 5 bases to trimming and J lost 1 base; unmatched junction nucleotides: 7. The CDR3 spans 16 residues. The CDR3 DNA is TGTGCCAGCAGCCCCACTAGCGGGAGTAGTTCCTACGAGCAGTACTTC. Translating gives CASSPTSGSSSYEQYF.

The chain carries TRBV2 and TRBJ2-3; 10 bases match TRBD1. Germline V gene data show CDR1 as SNHLY and CDR2 as FYNNEI. The CDR3 extends over 15 amino acids. Trimming at V came to 6 bases and at J to 3 bases, leaving 6 bases not matched to a gene. The CDR3 region has the DNA TGTGCCAGCAGAGCCGGGACAGGGGAAACAGATACGCAGTATTTT. Protein product: CASRAGTGETDTQYF.

The chain carries TRBV28 and TRBJ1-1, with TRBD1 matching over 7 bases. Germline V gene data show CDR1 as MDHEN and CDR2 as SYDVKM. V gave up 5 bases and J gave up 1 base; unmatched junction bases: 4. The CDR3 is made up of 14 amino acids. CDR3 DNA sequence: TGTGCCAGCAGTATAAGGGGGCGGAACACTGAAGCTTTCTTT. This sequence encodes CASSIRGRNTEAFF.

The chain uses TRBV9 and TRBJ2-6; tentatively, D is TRBD1 or TRBD2 (5 bases each). CDR3 size: 19 residues. Trimming took off 0 bases at V and 0 bases at J, with 16 bases between the two ends. Germline CDR1 reads SGDLS; CDR2 reads YYNGEE. The CDR3 DNA follows: TGTGCCAGCAGCGTAGCGGGGAAAGACAGTAGCTCTGGGGCCAACGTCCTGACTTTC. Protein product: CASSVAGKDSSSGANVLTF.